The T cell receptor (beta chain) under discussion was sequenced for a study of blood T cell repertoires in COVID-19. V lost 4 bases to trimming and J lost 7 bases; unmatched junction nucleotides: 15. This CDR3 comprises 17 residues. CDR1 and CDR2 from the germline V gene are SGHVS and FQNEAQ. As handled by the study authors: Nucleated cell counts were estimated from reference gene primer amplification. Assay: immunoSEQ multiplex PCR; the TCRdb copy retains only in-frame clones and omits some. V and J calls and clone size follow that table, whereas D and trimming were derived from the DNA. Here the sample spans under 250,000 clones, 80% to 85% being singletons.

The receptor was isolated from a woman aged 55-70 years who had recovered from COVID-19. The J gene is TRBJ1-4, the V gene TRBV7-8; 7 nucleotides match TRBD1. Material: peripheral blood. The CDR3 loop is CASSSLTRTGRSEKLFF. CDR3 DNA sequence: TGTGCCAGCAGCTCACTAACCCGGACAGGTCGAAGTGAAAAACTGTTTTTT.